Following are 30 T cell receptor beta chains from one sample sequenced in a study of blood T cell dynamics during melanoma immunotherapy. As for time point: pre-treatment baseline. Method: immunoSEQ multiplex PCR; TCRdb's copy keeps in-frame clones and lacks some. This sample has over 10,000 clones, with approximately 90% found just once. The sequencing here drew on effector memory CD8+ T cells from blood, taken from a patient treated with checkpoint blockade. The receptors shown here come from a human donor with melanoma.

The gene calls are TRBV27 and TRBJ1-4, with a tentative D call TRBD1 (5 bases). V was pared by 6 bases and J by 2 bases, with 16 bases between. The germline V gene encodes CDR1 MNHEY and CDR2 SMNVEV (reference sequence). The length of the CDR3 is 16 residues. The CDR3 DNA follows: TGTGCCAGCAGCCCGGGGACGACGAGGACTAATGAAAAACTGTTTTTT. This translates into CASSPGTTRTNEKLFF. Variable domain in full (rest from reference TRBV27 and TRBJ1-4): EAQVTQNPRYLITVTGKKLTVTCSQNMNHEYMSWYRQDPGLGLRQIYYSMNVEVTDKGDVPEGYKVSRKEKRNFPLILESPSPNQTSLYFCASSPGTTRTNEKLFFGSGTQLSVL.

The chain combines TRBV19 with TRBJ2-7, with D perhaps assigned TRBD1 or TRBD2 (6 bases each). Per germline, CDR1 LNHDA and CDR2 SQIVND (reference sequence). CDR3 length equals 14 residues. The V end was cut by 3 bases, the J end by 3 bases, with 12 bases between. CDR3 amino acids: CASSIAGHLYEQYF. The CDR3 bases are TGTGCCAGTAGTATCGCGGGACATCTCTACGAGCAGTACTTC.

This chain joins TRBV10-2 and TRBJ2-7; perhaps TRBD1 as D (5 bases). The CDR3 totals 15 residues. CDR1 and CDR2 from the germline V gene are WSHSY and SAAADI. The germline V and J ends were trimmed by 5 bases and 2 bases, with 16 bases remaining between them. As DNA, the CDR3 is TGCGCCAGCAGTCTTACGGCAGGGCTTCCCTACGAGCAGTACTTC. Residues: CASSLTAGLPYEQYF.

This chain joins TRBV11-3 and TRBJ2-7, with D perhaps TRBD1 or TRBD2 (5 bases each). The CDR3 length is 13 residues. V lost 1 base, J lost 3 bases, and 7 bases lay in between. The germline CDR1 and CDR2 sequences are SGHNT and YENEEA. CDR3 sequence: CASSLGGIYEQYF. In DNA, the CDR3 is TGTGCCAGCAGCTTAGGGGGGATCTACGAGCAGTACTTC.

The chain has TRBV18 and TRBJ2-1, with D unclear. V was pared by 0 bases and J by 6 bases, with 12 bases between. Germline loops: CDR1 KGHSH, CDR2 LQKENI. CDR3 size: 15 residues. This CDR3 reads CASSPPRDGLNEQFF. The CDR3 nucleotides are TGTGCCAGCTCACCACCACGAGACGGTCTCAATGAGCAGTTCTTC.

The rearrangement uses TRBV27 and TRBJ2-5, with 7 bases fitting TRBD1. The germline V gene encodes CDR1 MNHEY and CDR2 SMNVEV (reference sequence). The CDR3 consists of 14 residues. With 4 bases clipped from V and 0 bases from J, the junction kept 2 bases outside the gene matches. CDR3 bases: TGTGCCAGCAGTTCACAGGGGTACCAAGAGACCCAGTACTTC. This encodes CASSSQGYQETQYF.

The chain carries TRBV6-5 and TRBJ2-1; tentative D call: TRBD1 (5 bases). Germline V lookup: CDR1 MNHEY, CDR2 SVGAGI. This CDR3 has 14 amino acids. V was cut by 2 bases and J by 8 bases, with 13 bases left in between. The CDR3 DNA sequence: TGTGCCAGCAGTTACGACAGACGTTTGGATGAGCAGTTCTTC. Encoded protein: CASSYDRRLDEQFF.

A single count supports this clone. This chain uses TRBV2 with TRBJ1-1, with D tentatively TRBD1 (6 bases). Germline CDR1 and CDR2: SNHLY and FYNNEI. Trimming shortened V by 2 bases and J by 1 base, and 11 bases separated the two germline ends. CDR3 length equals 15 residues. The CDR3: CASSELDSTNTEAFF. CDR3 sequence (DNA): TGTGCCAGCAGTGAACTGGACAGCACGAACACTGAAGCTTTCTTT.

The chain employs TRBV6-5 and TRBJ1-2; no clear D. CDR1 is MNHEY, CDR2 SVGAGI, per germline. Trimming took off 2 bases at V and 8 bases at J, with 12 bases between the two ends. The CDR3 extends over 13 amino acids. This CDR3 reads CASSYEGNGGYTF. In DNA form, the CDR3 reads TGTGCCAGCAGTTACGAGGGCAATGGAGGCTACACCTTC.

This chain joins TRBV2 and TRBJ2-7; 7 bases map to TRBD1. The junction had 18 bases not matched to a gene; V was cut back by 6 bases and J by 4 bases. Germline-derived CDR1 and CDR2 are SNHLY and FYNNEI. This CDR3 has 17 amino acids. The CDR3 DNA reads TGTGCCAGCAGGATCGGACAGGACGGCCAAGCGATTTACGAGCAGTACTTC. Protein product: CASRIGQDGQAIYEQYF.

V is TRBV14 and J is TRBJ2-5, with no clear D. Germline V gene lookup returns CDR1 SGHDN and CDR2 FVKESK. The CDR3 contains 18 residues. Deletions cut 0 bases from V and 0 bases from J, with 17 bases between. In DNA form, the CDR3 reads TGTGCCAGCAGCCAAGATTTGGTGGCAGTAATGTACCAAGAGACCCAGTACTTC. Its protein product is CASSQDLVAVMYQETQYF.

The chain combines TRBV4-3 with TRBJ2-1, with 9 nucleotides matching TRBD2. Germline loops: CDR1 LGHNA, CDR2 YSLEER. The CDR3 loop spans 16 amino acids. Losses at the gene ends were 1 base for V and 6 bases for J; bases not matched to a gene: 7. The CDR3 sequence: CASSQALAGEFNEQFF. The CDR3 DNA reads as TGCGCCAGCAGCCAAGCGTTAGCGGGAGAATTCAATGAGCAGTTCTTC.

V gene TRBV28 combines with J gene TRBJ2-1, with D possibly TRBD1 on 6 matching bases. Germline V gives CDR1 MDHEN, CDR2 SYDVKM. The CDR3 length is 14 residues. Trimming removed 4 bases from V and 2 bases from J, with 9 bases in between. Here the CDR3 reads CASSSRDTYNEQFF. CDR3 in DNA: TGTGCCAGCAGTTCCCGGGACACCTACAATGAGCAGTTCTTC.

The chain couples TRBV19 to TRBJ2-7; maybe TRBD1 (5 bases). V was trimmed by 3 bases and J by 5 bases, leaving 14 bases between them. Germline V lookup: CDR1 LNHDA, CDR2 SQIVND (reference sequence). The CDR3 has 14 amino acids. The CDR3 protein is CASSIHPPGNEQYF. DNA of the CDR3: TGTGCCAGTAGTATTCACCCGCCAGGGAACGAGCAGTACTTC.

This chain links TRBV11-2 with TRBJ2-5, with a possible D match to TRBD1 (5 bases). The CDR3 runs to 13 residues. Trimming left V 3 bases short and J 4 bases short, with 9 bases between. In germline, CDR1 is SGHAT, CDR2 FQNNGV. This chain's CDR3 is CASSFPDRETQYF. The CDR3 DNA reads TGTGCCAGCAGCTTCCCCGACAGAGAGACCCAGTACTTC.

V usage is TRBV19 and J usage is TRBJ1-1; D possibly corresponds to TRBD1 (6 bases). V lost 7 bases and J lost 4, with 10 bases in between. In germline, CDR1 is LNHDA, CDR2 SQIVND (reference sequence). The CDR3 extends over 12 amino acids. The CDR3 DNA is TGTGCCAGTATTCTAGGGGGCACTGAAGCTTTCTTT. Its translation: CASILGGTEAFF.

The chain recombines TRBV6-5 with TRBJ2-7, with TRBD2 matching over 8 bases. This CDR3 has 14 residues. Trimming at V came to 4 bases and at J to 1 base, leaving 3 bases not matched to a gene. Germline V gene sequence: CDR1 MNHEY, CDR2 SVGAGI. The CDR3 loop is CASSLTSASYEQYF. The CDR3 DNA follows: TGTGCCAGCAGTTTGACTAGCGCGTCCTACGAGCAGTACTTC.

The chain is built from TRBV5-1 and TRBJ1-2, with unresolved D. With 0 bases removed from V and 7 bases from J, the gap between germline ends came to 13 bases. Germline V lookup: CDR1 SGHRS, CDR2 YFSETQ. The CDR3 spans 14 residues. Here the CDR3 reads CASSLVGSESGYTF. CDR3 coding DNA: TGCGCCAGCAGCTTGGTGGGGTCAGAGTCTGGCTACACCTTC.

The chain recombines TRBV28 with TRBJ1-3; D remains unclear. Trimming removed 3 bases at V and 2 bases at J, with 8 bases between. The CDR3 runs to 14 residues. CDR1 MDHEN and CDR2 SYDVKM come from the germline V gene. The CDR3 nucleotides are TGTGCCAGCAGTTTTGAGGGAACTGGAAACACCATATATTTT. This codes for CASSFEGTGNTIYF.

This chain connects TRBV9 to TRBJ1-4, with 11 bases lining up with TRBD1. V shed 0 bases, J shed 1 base, and the junction held 2 bases outside the gene matches. Germline-derived CDR1 and CDR2 are SGDLS and YYNGEE. The CDR3 totals 17 residues. The CDR3 DNA reads as TGTGCCAGCAGCGTAGAGGGACAGGGGGAAACTAATGAAAAACTGTTTTTT. It specifies CASSVEGQGETNEKLFF.

This clone was detected only once. This chain links TRBV28 with TRBJ2-1; 7 bases match TRBD2. CDR3 length equals 14 residues. J gave up 10 bases and V 5 bases, and 11 bases lay outside the gene matches. CDR1 and CDR2 from the germline V gene are MDHEN and SYDVKM. The CDR3 DNA sequence: TGTGCCAGCAGTCCGAGCGGGGACCCTCCCGAGCAGTTCTTC. Translated: CASSPSGDPPEQFF. Full variable domain (missing parts from reference TRBV28 and TRBJ2-1): DVKVTQSSRYLVKRTGEKVFLECVQDMDHENMFWYRQDPGLGLRLIYFSYDVKMKEKGDIPEGYSVSREKKERFSLILESASTNQTSMYLCASSPSGDPPEQFFGPGTRLTVL.

This rearrangement joins TRBV15 to TRBJ2-7; perhaps TRBD1 as D (6 bases). Deletions cut 0 bases from V and 6 bases from J, with 18 bases between. The CDR3 is 16 residues long. Germline V lookup: CDR1 LNHNV, CDR2 YYDKDF (reference sequence). CDR3 sequence (DNA): TGTGCCACCAGCAGAGAGGCCGAGACAGGATCGGTCGAGCAGTACTTC. It translates to CATSREAETGSVEQYF. Combining the CDR3 with reference TRBV15 and TRBJ2-7 gives the whole variable domain DAMVIQNPRYQVTQFGKPVTLSCSQTLNHNVMYWYQQKSSQAPKLLFHYYDKDFNNEADTPDNFQSRRPNTSFCFLDIRSPGLGDTAMYLCATSREAETGSVEQYFGPGTRLTVT.

V usage is TRBV9 and J usage is TRBJ1-1; a weak D match, TRBD1 (5 bases). From germline, CDR1 is SGDLS and CDR2 YYNGEE. The CDR3 is 13 residues long. V lost 5 bases to trimming and J lost 3 bases, with 11 bases between them. CDR3 coding DNA: TGTGCCAGCAGTGGCAGGGAGGACACTGAAGCTTTCTTT. Translation gives CASSGREDTEAFF.

This rearrangement joins TRBV19 to TRBJ1-2, with a tentative D call TRBD1 (6 bases). This CDR3 has 13 amino acids. CDR1 and CDR2 from the germline V gene are LNHDA and SQIVND (reference sequence). Trimming shortened V by 7 bases and J by 4 bases, and 13 bases separated the two germline ends. The CDR3 spells CASTPGTFYGYTF. CDR3 DNA sequence: TGTGCCAGTACGCCCGGGACATTCTATGGCTACACCTTC.

The gene calls are TRBV4-1 and TRBJ2-7, with 9 bases lining up with TRBD1. The V gene's germline CDR1 is MGHRA and CDR2 YSYEKL. The junction had 4 bases not matched to a gene; V was cut back by 4 bases and J by 6 bases. The CDR3 has 13 amino acids. The CDR3 sequence is CASSRTGGPEQYF. The CDR3 DNA sequence: TGCGCCAGCAGCCGAACAGGGGGCCCCGAGCAGTACTTC.

J is TRBJ2-1 and V is TRBV11-2, with D unresolved. Trimming took off 5 bases at V and 3 bases at J, with 2 bases between the two ends. This CDR3 contains 11 residues. Germline V gene data show CDR1 as SGHAT and CDR2 as FQNNGV. DNA for the CDR3: TGTGCCAGCAGCCACTACAATGAGCAGTTCTTC. This translates into CASSHYNEQFF.

The chain recombines TRBV2 with TRBJ2-7; 9 bases are a match to TRBD1. Looked up from germline, CDR1 is SNHLY and CDR2 is FYNNEI. J was trimmed by 1 base and V by 6 bases; bases with no gene match: 10. The CDR3 totals 16 residues. As DNA, the CDR3 is TGTGCCAGCAGCGACAACCACGGGACAGGGTCCTACGAGCAGTACTTC. Its translation is CASSDNHGTGSYEQYF.

This chain links TRBV5-1 with TRBJ2-5; 12 bases fit TRBD2. The germline gives CDR1 SGHRS, CDR2 YFSETQ. After removal of 5 bases from V and 2 bases from J, the junction contained 13 bases not matched to a gene. CDR3 length: 18 residues. CDR3 loop: CASRLGLAGGGLQETQYF. Written as DNA, the CDR3 is TGCGCCAGCAGACTGGGGCTAGCGGGAGGGGGGCTACAAGAGACCCAGTACTTC.

The rearrangement links TRBV19 to TRBJ1-2, with D hard to call. This CDR3 contains 14 residues. From germline, CDR1 is LNHDA and CDR2 SQIVND (reference sequence). V was shortened by 1 base and J by 4 bases, with 10 bases between the two germline ends. CDR3 nucleotide sequence: TGTGCCAGTAGTATAGGGACGGCGGCCTATGGCTACACCTTC. Translation: CASSIGTAAYGYTF.

The sample holds one count of this clone. CDR3 protein: CASSPTTF. The CDR3 bases are TGTGCCAGCAGCCCAACTACCTTC. This rearrangement joins TRBV7-8 to TRBJ1-2; D gene uncertain. The CDR3 extends over 8 amino acids. V lost 5 bases and J lost 14, with 6 bases in between. Germline CDR1 reads SGHVS; CDR2 reads FQNEAQ.